The T cell receptor (beta chain) under discussion was sequenced for a study of blood T cell repertoires in COVID-19. Measured with immunoSEQ multiplex PCR; TCRdb has only the in-frame clones, and not every one. The sample contains some 150,000 clones, about 85% of which appear only once. The CDR3 loop spans 16 amino acids. Germline V gene sequence: CDR1 SGHDT, CDR2 YYEEEE. J gave up 0 bases and V 0 bases, and 5 bases lay outside the gene matches. The sequenced sample was peripheral blood. This TCR came from a woman aged 60-75 years with active or convalescent COVID-19. V is TRBV5-6 and J is TRBJ2-7; 8 nucleotides match TRBD2. This chain's CDR3 is CASSLAASGFSYEQYF. The CDR3 DNA is TGTGCCAGCAGCTTGGCCGCTAGCGGGTTCTCCTACGAGCAGTACTTC.